This entry features one T cell receptor (beta chain) sequence. The specificity of this receptor is unknown. Base qualities were left out, and no much larger clone turns up one base away. Library preparation used the immunoSEQ multiplex PCR assay. For the multiplex PCR, a mixture combining 60 forward primers for TCR Vbeta segments and 13 reverse primers for TCR Jbeta segments was used. A multiplex PCR assay on genomic DNA amplified the CDR3 region of rearranged TCR beta genes. Amplified TCR beta libraries were sequenced as 87-base-pair reads on the Illumina HiSeq System. For the original study's pipeline: A later analysis counted approximately 74 million unique TCR beta chains across the 700 or so repertoires, and roughly 9.9 million of these chains were shared by at least two donors. Raw reads were error-corrected and collapsed into unique sequences by a nearest-neighbor algorithm in which closely related sequences were merged to remove PCR and sequencing errors. Alignment of CDR3 sequences to IMGT reference sequences was used to assign V, D and J gene segments. For a sequence to be retained, a match of at least six nucleotides was required to both a V gene segment and a J gene segment. A rearrangement was called productive if the CDR3 had no stop codons and remained in frame with V and J, and every other rearrangement was called non-productive. CDR3 was defined by IMGT convention, running from the second conserved V-encoded cysteine to the conserved J-encoded phenylalanine. The earlier analysis of some 600 of the donors excluded sequences that lacked an unambiguous match to a single V gene segment. An earlier analysis of several hundred of the donors classified V segments as functional when productive rearrangements were above 56.7% and as segregating when the standard deviation between donors was above 5%. A statistical classification framework was built to diagnose cytomegalovirus status from the catalog of TCR beta chain sequences. V and J gene assignment, in a later analysis, came from comparing TCR nucleotide sequences with IMGT/GENE-DB human TR gene sequences. The TCRdist pipeline was used in a later analysis to assign CDR3 sequences and most-parsimonious VDJ recombination scenarios. In a later analysis, each TCR beta chain was defined by its CDR3 amino acid sequence together with its V-gene family, and reads lacking a unique V-gene family were excluded. As a way to deal with suspected cross-contamination and a sequencing artifact, a later analysis dropped 640 or so nucleotide sequences that were highly shared and had low generation probability. In a later analysis, a clonal expansion index was calculated for each public chain from normalized within-repertoire ranks of inferred template counts. Generation probabilities in a later analysis came from a VDJ recombination model fitted to out-of-frame rearrangements, and those results were checked against IGoR. In a later analysis, hypergeometric tests were used to score TCR-TCR, TCR-HLA and TCR-CMV co-occurrence, with a repertoire-size bias correction applied to TCR pairs. In a later analysis, false discovery rates were estimated by permuting HLA or CMV assignments 20 times. In a later analysis, co-occurring TCRs were grouped using DBSCAN, with TCRdist sequence similarity added in when clustering inside HLA-allele-positive subsets. Repertoires with fewer than 30,000 or more than 120,000 public chains were left out of co-occurrence clustering, as were about five repertoires with anomalous nucleotide sharing. TCRdb limited this immuneACCESS table to in-frame rearrangements with V and J called. A share of clones is missing; checked studies link under half to unresolved V genes, and the rest is unexplained. That table gives V, J and clone size, and the DNA gave D and trimming. The table for this sample lists 150,000 to 200,000 clones; 80% of them were counted only once. The ten most abundant clones make up less than 1.1% of the sample.

The entry originates in a study of cytomegalovirus exposure and HLA in healthy donors (dated by TCRdb to between 2016 and 2019). About the investigation overall: In an earlier analysis of roughly 500 of the donors, 250 to 350 Gb of sequence data and approximately 100 million unique TCR beta sequences from about 190 million T cells were reported. Around 300 gigabases of sequencing data and approximately 85 million unique TCR sequences were included in an early release covering 500 to 750 HLA-typed donors. The genetic ancestry cluster associated with self-reported Caucasian donors included over 65% of the roughly 400 genotyped donors. The study was designed to test whether signatures of past pathogen exposure could be identified by cataloging public T cell receptors. The T cell repertoires of some 700 subjects were profiled by immunosequencing and related to cytomegalovirus serostatus. In addition to the first cohort of 666 subjects, a separate validation cohort of about 120 different subjects was used. To predict cytomegalovirus infection status, the study combined high-throughput TCR immunosequencing, statistical association of individual TCRs with disease status, and machine learning. To study patterns of TCR occurrence, a later analysis re-analyzed previously published TCR beta repertoires from 600 to 750 donors and added high-resolution HLA genotyping. Rather than using new phenotypic data, the later analysis identified candidate immune exposures from TCR beta sequences and from how often those sequences occurred across donors. An earlier analysis of 587 of the donors used high-throughput TCR beta sequencing to judge whether each TCR beta V gene segment behaved as functional or pseudogenic. Donor age, sex, ethnicity and CMV serostatus were compiled alongside the repertoire data. A later genetic analysis took genome-wide SNP genotypes for about 55% of the roughly 670 donors and used that subset as a discovery cohort. Every discovery cohort repertoire had been produced on one sequencing platform. HLA typing included class I and class II loci at four-digit resolution. The number of donors typed differed by locus, with about 629-630 for A, B, C, DRB1 and DQB1, approximately 500 for DQA1, 600 to 610 for DPA1, and 400 to 490 for DPB1. A few DR-DQ haplotypes were treated as single units for association and clustering because of strong linkage in the cohort. Among about 400 genotyped donors of the cohort, an average of around 250,000 unique TCR beta nucleotide sequences was sequenced per donor, of which about 18% were non-productive. Study-wide conclusions, independent of this receptor: Because counts were too low, roughly 17 rarely observed V segments, including chromosome 9 orphons, were left out of the earlier analysis of roughly 600 of the donors. The presence/absence analyses assumed that sequencing depth was roughly uniform across donors, and that assumption may not be true. According to the authors, the approach could potentially be generalized to other disease states and immunological phenotypes. A group of highly shared sequence variants was considered likely to be a technical artifact of the sequencing pipeline. According to a later analysis, TCR association rates differed among HLA loci, with DRB1 alleles showing the most associated TCRs and HLA-C alleles showing the fewest. A later genetic analysis associated a missense DCLRE1C variant with V-gene and J-gene trimming of TCR beta chains, and an independent cohort replicated the association. This cohort had only TCR beta chains sequenced, and the lack of alpha or paired-chain data limited which features could be detected. In vitro tests confirmed that a few of the cytomegalovirus-associated TCR beta chains recognize cytomegalovirus antigens. According to a later analysis, parvovirus B19, influenza, CMV and Epstein-Barr virus appeared linked to several top co-occurrence clusters. According to a later genetic analysis, donors in an Asian-associated ancestry cluster had fewer N-insertions in productive TCRs than the approximately 700-donor mean. In a later analysis, HLA-associated TCR beta chains were found to be more clonally expanded and to have lower generation probabilities than equally common non-associated chains. In an earlier analysis of some 500 of the donors, most TCR beta V segments were observed in productive rearrangements about 87% or about 30% of the time, broadly matching IMGT annotations. A later analysis found that most CMV-associated TCR beta chains appeared HLA-restricted, with HLA associations seemingly driven largely by CMV exposure. Most TCR sequences were observed very rarely across donors, whereas some public TCRs were present in many individuals. A later analysis associated 16,951 TCR beta sequences with specific HLA alleles at a false discovery rate of 0.05. Correlated functional status among segregating V segments might reflect linkage disequilibrium, but an unknown experimental factor could not be ruled out. Because HLA typing was unavailable for some donors at each locus, only the typed subset was used in association tests. The study gave a list of about 150 TCR beta chains associated with cytomegalovirus. Strong co-occurrence of HLA alleles, especially DR and DQ, made assigning TCR associations to individual alleles difficult. A further reported finding was that TCR beta sequences accurately predicted the HLA-A and HLA-B alleles for most subjects in the first cohort. CMV serostatus was the only immune exposure information available for the cohort. Some IMGT-functional V segments, including TRBV6-2 and TRBV6-3, could not be distinguished by the 87-base-pair reads and were therefore excluded. In both the original and validation cohorts, the classifier was reported to diagnose cytomegalovirus status with high specificity and sensitivity.

Cut back by 1 base and 8 bases, the V and J ends lie 21 bases apart. The CDR3 sequence holds 17 residues, the cysteine and phenylalanine included. Of all the DNA, just the CDR3 is kept, 51 bases in frame from base 1. Sequences LGHNA (CDR1) and YNFKEQ (CDR2) are obtained from the germline V gene. The cohort consisted of fewer than 700 healthy bone marrow donors. At the time of sampling, all cohort members were nominally healthy, though unrecorded immune exposures were likely present. The donor tested CMV seronegative and was one of the 352 seronegative cohort members. A peripheral blood sample was collected from each donor, and TCR beta sequencing was performed on peripheral blood mononuclear cells. The Qiagen DNeasy Blood Extraction Kit was used to extract genomic DNA from the blood cell samples.

The sequence was collected from a woman between 40 and 50 years old in good health and CMV-seronegative. The sequencing sample was made of PBMCs. The rearrangement combines TRBV4-2 with TRBJ2-1; 6 matching bases give a weak D call of TRBD2. For the CDR3, the sequence is CASSQVRESGLRDEQFF. The sequence in DNA is TGTGCCAGCAGCCAAGTAAGAGAAAGCGGGTTACGGGATGAGCAGTTCTTC.